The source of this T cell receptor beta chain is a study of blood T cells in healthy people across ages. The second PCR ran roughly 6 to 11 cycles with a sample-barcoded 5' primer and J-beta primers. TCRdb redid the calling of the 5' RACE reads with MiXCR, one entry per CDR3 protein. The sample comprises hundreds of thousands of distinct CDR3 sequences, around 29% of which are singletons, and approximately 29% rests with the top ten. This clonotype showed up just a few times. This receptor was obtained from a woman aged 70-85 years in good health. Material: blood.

CDR3 nucleotides: TGTGCCAGCAGGTCCGGGACAGGGGTTCTTAATGAAAAACTGTTTTTT. Protein: CASRSGTGVLNEKLFF. The chain recombines TRBV6-6 with TRBJ1-4; TRBD1 agrees at 10 bases. CDR1 MNHNY and CDR2 SVGAGI come from the germline V gene (reference sequence). The CDR3 is made up of 16 amino acids. J lost 4 bases, V lost 6 bases, and 8 bases had no gene match.